Each of the 2 T cell receptor beta chains below was sequenced from the same sample in a study of T cells in Graves' hyperthyroidism and ophthalmopathy. Amplification of TCR beta CDR3 regions was performed using RNA transcripts as template. Researchers ran a first-round RT-PCR on the TCR CDR3 using the HTBI primer set. TCRdb reprocessed the multiplex PCR reads with MiXCR, giving one entry per CDR3 protein. The sample shows some 510,000 distinct CDR3 sequences, about half of them seen only once. The material sequenced was peripheral blood or thyroid tissue (not recorded which). The receptors were gathered from a woman aged 18-29 years with Graves' hyperthyroidism.

This clonotype turned up a few times. A much larger clone sits a single nucleotide away, making a read error possible. The chain couples TRBV15 to TRBJ1-6, with D uncertain. The CDR3 totals 18 residues. Trimming removed 1 base at V and 2 bases at J, with 15 bases between. Germline lookup yields CDR1 LNHNV and CDR2 YYDKDF (reference sequence). CDR3 in DNA: TGTGCCACCAGCAGAGGTACGGCAGCGTTCGCCTATAATTCACCCCTCCACTTT. Protein product: CATSRGTAAFAYNSPLHF.

The chain couples TRBV11-2 to TRBJ2-7; no definite D call. The V end was cut by 5 bases, the J end by 7 bases, with 18 bases between. Germline V gives CDR1 SGHAT, CDR2 FQNNGV. The CDR3 is 14 amino acids. DNA for the CDR3: TGTGCCAGCAGCCAAGTTTCGACACCTCGAGAGCAGTACTTC. It specifies CASSQVSTPREQYF.